This passage covers 21 T cell receptor beta chains from one sample sequenced in a study of cytomegalovirus exposure and HLA in healthy donors. The PCR ran on 60 Vbeta and 13 Jbeta primers. The method was immunoSEQ multiplex PCR; TCRdb's version includes in-frame clones alone and lacks a portion of them. Of 200,000 or so clones in the sample, less than 90% were seen once. Sequencing was done on a sample of PBMCs. These receptors were collected from a girl under three years old in good health and CMV-seronegative.

This clone was seen only a few times. The rearrangement links TRBV9 to TRBJ1-1; the D is unclear. V was trimmed by 3 bases and J by 1 base, leaving 7 bases between them. Germline V gene data show CDR1 as SGDLS and CDR2 as YYNGEE. The CDR3 loop spans 13 amino acids. Here the CDR3 DNA reads TGTGCCAGCAGCGGCGGCAAGAACACTGAAGCTTTCTTT. Amino acids: CASSGGKNTEAFF.

This clone was observed a few times. The rearrangement links TRBV19 to TRBJ2-1; no reliable D call. The CDR3 consists of 12 residues. V dropped 5 bases and J dropped 8 bases, with 10 bases sitting between them. Germline CDR1 and CDR2: LNHDA and SQIVND (reference sequence). The CDR3 sequence is CASSPRLYEQFF. CDR3 coding DNA: TGTGCCAGTAGTCCCAGACTCTATGAGCAGTTCTTC.

This chain joins TRBV14 and TRBJ1-1; TRBD1 might be the D (5 bases). The V and J ends lost 3 bases and 4 bases respectively, with 15 bases between them. This CDR3 is 15 amino acids long. The V gene's germline CDR1 is SGHDN and CDR2 FVKESK. The chain's CDR3 is CASSHEGGGSTEAFF. For the CDR3, the DNA is TGTGCCAGCAGCCACGAAGGTGGGGGGAGCACTGAAGCTTTCTTT.

The V and J genes are TRBV4-3 and TRBJ2-3, with a tentative D call TRBD2 (6 bases). The ends were cut back, 5 bases at V and 6 bases at J, with 12 bases in the middle. Germline V lookup: CDR1 LGHNA, CDR2 YSLEER. The CDR3 runs to 13 residues. CDR3 amino acids: CASSYQGGDTQYF. CDR3 nucleotide sequence: TGCGCCAGCAGCTACCAGGGAGGCGATACGCAGTATTTT.

This clone showed up just once. V is TRBV23-1 and J is TRBJ1-4; TRBD1 matches at 7 bases. TRBV23-1 is an ORF for which the function is uncertain. With V trimmed by 2 bases and J by 7 bases, 4 bases remained unmatched. The CDR3 loop spans 14 amino acids. CDR3 in amino acids: CASSQRGRREKLFF. CDR3 in DNA: TGCGCCAGCAGTCAAAGGGGGCGACGTGAAAAACTGTTTTTT.

The V and J genes are TRBV19 and TRBJ2-3; TRBD2 is a possible D gene (5 bases). CDR3 length: 16 residues. V was trimmed by 1 base and J by 0 bases, leaving 11 bases between them. Germline CDR1 is LNHDA and CDR2 is SQIVND (reference sequence). Here the CDR3 reads CASSIGRSSSTDTQYF. CDR3 in DNA: TGTGCCAGTAGTATAGGGAGGTCTTCTAGCACAGATACGCAGTATTTT.

The DNA of the CDR3 is TGCGCCAGCAGCCAAGGGGCGGGATGGGGCCAGACCCAGTACTTC. As protein: CASSQGAGWGQTQYF. The genes are TRBV4-3 and TRBJ2-5, with a possible D match to TRBD2 (6 bases). V was shortened by 1 base and J by 6 bases, with 15 bases between the two germline ends. This CDR3 comprises 15 residues. Germline V gene lookup returns CDR1 LGHNA and CDR2 YSLEER.

This chain joins TRBV2 and TRBJ2-7, with TRBD1 matching over 10 bases. J gave up 3 bases and V 5 bases, and 7 bases lay outside the gene matches. Germline V gene data show CDR1 as SNHLY and CDR2 as FYNNEI. This CDR3 is 15 amino acids long. The CDR3 region has the DNA TGTGCCAGCAGTCTGGGACAGGGGAAGGGCTACGAGCAGTACTTC. Translated, it gives CASSLGQGKGYEQYF.

J is TRBJ2-1 and V is TRBV5-4; 7 nucleotides line up with TRBD1. The CDR3 has 15 residues. Germline loops: CDR1 SGHNT, CDR2 YYREEE (reference sequence). With V trimmed by 5 bases and J by 2 bases, 7 bases remained unmatched. In DNA, the CDR3 is TGTGCCAGCAGTCCACAGGGGCCAACCTACAATGAGCAGTTCTTC. Protein sequence: CASSPQGPTYNEQFF.

The chain joins TRBV11-3 to TRBJ2-1, with a possible D match to TRBD2 (6 bases). V was cut by 6 bases and J by 12 bases, with 27 bases left in between. Per the germline V gene, CDR1 is SGHNT and CDR2 is YENEEA. The CDR3 has 16 amino acids. This CDR3 is CASSPGRDFNPPAQFF. CDR3 nucleotide sequence: TGTGCCAGCAGTCCGGGCCGGGACTTCAACCCGCCGGCGCAGTTCTTC.

V usage is TRBV4-2 and J usage is TRBJ2-7, with 8 bases lining up with TRBD2. The CDR3 covers 16 residues. V lost 0 bases, J lost 3 bases, and 7 bases stayed unmatched. Germline V gene data show CDR1 as LGHNA and CDR2 as YNFKEQ. CDR3 amino acids: CASSQDPAGEDYEQYF. In DNA, the CDR3 is TGTGCCAGCAGCCAAGATCCAGCGGGGGAAGACTACGAGCAGTACTTC.

In this sample, this clone turned up a few times. The rearrangement links TRBV6-1 to TRBJ1-2, with D tentatively TRBD1 (5 bases). CDR3 length equals 12 residues. Germline assignment: CDR1 MNHNS and CDR2 SASEGT. Trimming pared 7 bases from V and 4 bases from J, leaving 10 bases between. CDR3 bases: TGTGCCAGCACCAAAGACAGCTATGGCTACACCTTC. It translates to CASTKDSYGYTF.

This clone has just one count. The gene calls are TRBV30 and TRBJ2-2; no clear D gene. With 0 bases removed from V and 9 bases from J, the gap between germline ends came to 5 bases. Germline V gene sequence: CDR1 GTSNPN, CDR2 SVGIG (reference sequence). This CDR3 spans 11 amino acids. The CDR3 nucleotides are TGTGCCTGGAGTGTAGCTAGGGAGCTGTTTTTT. Translated, it gives CAWSVARELFF.

This chain uses TRBV5-1 with TRBJ1-2; a possible D gene is TRBD1 (6 bases). The CDR3 loop spans 16 amino acids. Germline CDR1 reads SGHRS; CDR2 reads YFSETQ. Trimming pared 0 bases from V and 0 bases from J, leaving 12 bases between. The CDR3, as DNA: TGCGCCAGCAGCTTGGATAAGACAGGCCCTAACTATGGCTACACCTTC. It specifies CASSLDKTGPNYGYTF. The full variable domain, completed using reference TRBV5-1 and TRBJ1-2, is KAGVTQTPRYLIKTRGQQVTLSCSPISGHRSVSWYQQTPGQGLQFLFEYFSETQRNKGNFPGRFSGRQFSNSRSEMNVSTLELGDSALYLCASSLDKTGPNYGYTFGSGTRLTVV.

As for this clone: A junction end diverges from the germline sequence, so it may reflect a read error. V gene TRBV7-7 combines with J gene TRBJ1-1; 8 nucleotides align to TRBD1. CDR1 SSHAT and CDR2 FNYEAQ come from the germline V gene (reference sequence). This CDR3 comprises 13 residues. The DNA for the CDR3 is TGTGCTAGCAGCTTAGGACAGGGAACTGAAGCTTTCTTT. As protein: CASSLGQGTEAFF.

The J gene is TRBJ1-2, the V gene TRBV6-6; D gene uncertain. Trimming left V 2 bases short and J 3 bases short, with 7 bases between. Germline V CDR1 and CDR2: MNHNY, SVGAGI (reference sequence). The CDR3 is 13 residues long. The CDR3 DNA sequence: TGTGCCAGCAGTTACAGCTCGGACTATGGCTACACCTTC. Its translation: CASSYSSDYGYTF.

This rearrangement joins TRBV7-8 to TRBJ2-7; 10 bases are a match to TRBD2. Germline loops: CDR1 SGHVS, CDR2 FQNEAQ. V was clipped by 5 bases and J by 2 bases; unmatched bases: 12. The CDR3 sequence is 17 residues long. Written as DNA, the CDR3 is TGTGCCAGCAGCCAGTTAAGAGCGGGAGGGCCCCCCTACGAGCAGTACTTC. Translating it yields CASSQLRAGGPPYEQYF.

The rearrangement links TRBV9 to TRBJ1-2, with D perhaps matching TRBD1 (6 bases). The CDR3 loop spans 13 amino acids. Germline V gives CDR1 SGDLS, CDR2 YYNGEE. V was cut by 2 bases and J by 4 bases, with 9 bases left in between. CDR3 loop: CASSVGTSYGYTF. The CDR3 DNA is TGTGCCAGCAGCGTGGGGACAAGCTATGGCTACACCTTC.

The chain uses TRBV6-1 and TRBJ1-1, with 11 bases matching TRBD1. The germline V gene has CDR1 MNHNS and CDR2 SASEGT. Unmatched junction bases numbered 5, after V lost 6 bases and J lost 5 bases. The CDR3 sequence is 14 residues long. The CDR3 reads CASSPGTGGTEAFF. CDR3 DNA: TGTGCCAGCAGCCCCGGGACAGGGGGGACTGAAGCTTTCTTT.

V and J are TRBV7-3 and TRBJ2-1; D not resolved. Trimming cost V 2 bases and J 8 bases, with 10 bases left between them. CDR3 size: 13 residues. Looked up from germline, CDR1 is SGHTA and CDR2 is FQGTGA. CDR3 amino acids: CASSLGSRDEQFF. CDR3 DNA sequence: TGTGCCAGCAGCTTAGGTTCCCGAGATGAGCAGTTCTTC.

This clone was detected only once. The chain recombines TRBV10-2 with TRBJ2-1; possibly TRBD2 for D (5 bases). V gave up 2 bases and J gave up 3 bases, with 17 bases separating them. The CDR3 contains 17 residues. The germline V gene encodes CDR1 WSHSY and CDR2 SAAADI. The CDR3 sequence is CASSEGSLRARYNEQFF. CDR3 sequence (DNA): TGCGCCAGCAGTGAGGGCTCGTTGCGGGCGCGCTACAATGAGCAGTTCTTC.